A single sample is the source of the 5 T cell receptor beta chains below, sequenced in a study of OX40 agonist ivuxolimab in advanced cancers. TCRdb keeps only in-frame clones here, not all; method: immunoSEQ multiplex PCR. The sample records fewer than 85,000 clones, around 86% being singletons. The specimen comprised CD4+ or CD8+ T cells sorted from blood, sampled in a trial of the OX40 agonist ivuxolimab. These receptors originate from an adult with an advanced solid tumor such as melanoma, head and neck, liver or kidney cancer.

The gene calls are TRBV12-5 and TRBJ1-1; a possible D gene is TRBD1 (5 bases). Trimming stripped 1 base from V and 2 bases from J, with 8 bases between. Germline loops: CDR1 LGHNT, CDR2 FRNRAP. The CDR3 runs 14 residues. CDR3 protein: CASGLGGSNTEAFF. In DNA, the CDR3 is TGTGCTAGTGGTTTGGGGGGGTCCAACACTGAAGCTTTCTTT. The variable domain in full, completed from reference TRBV12-5 and TRBJ1-1, reads DARVTQTPRHKVTEMGQEVTMRCQPILGHNTVFWYRQTMMQGLELLAYFRNRAPLDDSGMPKDRFSAEMPDATLATLKIQPSEPRDSAVYFCASGLGGSNTEAFFGQGTRLTVV.

The genes are TRBV5-6 and TRBJ2-7; D is tentatively TRBD1 or TRBD2 (5 bases each). Germline CDR1 is SGHDT and CDR2 is YYEEEE. V lost 4 bases to trimming and J lost 5 bases, with 19 bases between them. The CDR3 is made up of 15 amino acids. CDR3 amino acids: CASSPVGQARDEQYF. The CDR3 DNA reads as TGTGCCAGCAGCCCGGTCGGACAAGCGAGGGACGAGCAGTACTTC.

The chain employs TRBV28 and TRBJ2-1; 7 nucleotides align to TRBD1. The CDR3 is 15 amino acids. V lost 2 bases, J lost 3 bases, and 4 bases stayed unmatched. Germline values: CDR1 MDHEN, CDR2 SYDVKM. In DNA, the CDR3 is TGTGCCAGCAGTTTAGCGACAGGGAGCTACAATGAGCAGTTCTTC. It translates to CASSLATGSYNEQFF. Filled out from reference TRBV28 and TRBJ2-1, the complete variable domain reads DVKVTQSSRYLVKRTGEKVFLECVQDMDHENMFWYRQDPGLGLRLIYFSYDVKMKEKGDIPEGYSVSREKKERFSLILESASTNQTSMYLCASSLATGSYNEQFFGPGTRLTVL.

V gene TRBV6-1 combines with J gene TRBJ1-2; tentative D call: TRBD1 (5 bases). V was trimmed by 6 bases and J by 8 bases, leaving 16 bases between them. The CDR3 sequence is 13 residues long. From germline, CDR1 is MNHNS and CDR2 SASEGT. CDR3 protein: CASRMEGIGGYTF. In DNA form, the CDR3 reads TGTGCCAGCAGGATGGAGGGGATCGGCGGCTACACCTTC.

The chain couples TRBV5-1 to TRBJ2-1; 9 bases are a match to TRBD2. The CDR3 contains 15 residues. Per the germline V gene, CDR1 is SGHRS and CDR2 is YFSETQ. V was clipped by 2 bases and J by 4 bases; unmatched bases: 4. CDR3 protein: CASSLIAGEYNEQFF. As DNA, the CDR3 is TGCGCCAGCAGCTTAATAGCGGGGGAGTACAATGAGCAGTTCTTC.